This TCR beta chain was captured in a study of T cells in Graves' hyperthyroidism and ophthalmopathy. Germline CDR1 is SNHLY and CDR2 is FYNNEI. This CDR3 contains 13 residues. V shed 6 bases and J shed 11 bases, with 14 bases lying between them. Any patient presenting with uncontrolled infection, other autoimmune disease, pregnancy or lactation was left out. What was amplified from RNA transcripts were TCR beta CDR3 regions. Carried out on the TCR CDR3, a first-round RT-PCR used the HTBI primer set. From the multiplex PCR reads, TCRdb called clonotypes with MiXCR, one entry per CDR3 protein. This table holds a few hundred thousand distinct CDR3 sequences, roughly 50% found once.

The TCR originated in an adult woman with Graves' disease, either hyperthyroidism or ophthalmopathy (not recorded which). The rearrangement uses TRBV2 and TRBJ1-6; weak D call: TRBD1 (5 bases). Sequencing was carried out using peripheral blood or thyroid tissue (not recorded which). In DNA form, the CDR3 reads TGTGCCAGCAGCCGGGACGGTGGAGCACCCCTCCACTTT. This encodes CASSRDGGAPLHF.